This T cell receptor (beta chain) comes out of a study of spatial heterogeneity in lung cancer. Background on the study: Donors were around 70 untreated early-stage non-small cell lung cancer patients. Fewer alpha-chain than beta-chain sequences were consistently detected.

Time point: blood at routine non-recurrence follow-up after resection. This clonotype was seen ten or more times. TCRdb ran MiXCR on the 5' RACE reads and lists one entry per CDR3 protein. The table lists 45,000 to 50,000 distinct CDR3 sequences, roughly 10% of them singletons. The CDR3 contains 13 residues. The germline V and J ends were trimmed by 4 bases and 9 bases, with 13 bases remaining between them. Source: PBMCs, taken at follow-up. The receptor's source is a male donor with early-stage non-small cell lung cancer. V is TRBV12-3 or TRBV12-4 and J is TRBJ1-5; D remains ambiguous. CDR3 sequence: CASSSRELGPQHF. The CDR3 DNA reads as TGTGCCAGCAGTTCTCGGGAGCTTGGGCCCCAGCATTTT.